The T cell receptor (beta chain) under discussion was sequenced for a study of spatial heterogeneity in lung cancer. Time point indicated: sample taken at primary tumor resection. In each case, whole RNA from tumor, nontumor lung or frozen PBMC was sequenced unsorted. Some 72 TRACERx patients with early, untreated non-small cell lung cancer donated samples. This clonotype was seen only a few times. TCRdb reprocessed the 5' RACE reads with MiXCR, giving one entry per CDR3 protein. The sample holds more than 35,000 distinct CDR3 sequences; less than 5.5% are singletons and the top ten take about a quarter. Germline-derived CDR1 and CDR2 are MNHNY and SVGAGI (reference sequence). The CDR3 length is 16 residues. V was shortened by 6 bases and J by 2 bases, with 17 bases between the two germline ends.

The source material was PBMCs, sampled at surgery. The chain carries TRBV6-6 and TRBJ2-1; no reliable D call. This sequence was found in a female donor with early-stage non-small cell lung cancer. The CDR3 sequence: CASSPTSRRTYNEQFF. The CDR3 nucleotides read TGTGCCAGCAGCCCTACGTCTAGGCGTACCTACAATGAGCAGTTCTTC.